This entry is about one T cell receptor (beta chain). This entry is derived from a study of blood T cell repertoires in COVID-19. Overall study: T cells, B-cell-depleted T cells, or PBMCs provided the cDNA or gDNA that served as material.

Source study methods: Counts of nucleated cells, estimated from reference gene primer amplification, were obtained. Profiling relied on immunoSEQ multiplex PCR, and the TCRdb table lists in-frame clones only, not all of them. V, J and clone size reflect that table, while D and trimming were determined from the DNA. The table records approximately 110,000 clones, approximately 81% of them present only once. The CDR3 length is 16 residues. Germline V gene data show CDR1 as SGHTA and CDR2 as FQGNSA. V gave up 5 bases and J gave up 6 bases, with 20 bases separating them. Sequencing input: peripheral blood. The rearrangement links TRBV7-2 to TRBJ1-5; D not certain. This TCR was sampled from a man between 40 and 49 years old with acute or convalescent COVID-19. The CDR3 bases are TGTGCCAGCAGCCCAATGAGCAACACGGGTGGTCAGCCCCAGCATTTT. It specifies CASSPMSNTGGQPQHF. Drawing the rest from reference TRBV7-2 and TRBJ1-5, the complete variable domain is GAGVSQSPSNKVTEKGKDVELRCDPISGHTALYWYRQSLGQGLEFLIYFQGNSAPDKSGLPSDRFSAERTGGSVSTLTIQRTQQEDSAVYLCASSPMSNTGGQPQHFGDGTRLSIL.